These 17 T cell receptor beta chains came from one sample sequenced in a study of T cell changes during pregnancy in multiple sclerosis. Sequenced by immunoSEQ multiplex PCR; TCRdb stores in-frame clones only, minus some. Altogether under 95,000 clones are present, over 80% being singletons, with the ten largest covering about 0.4%. The material was CD4+ T cells from peripheral blood mononuclear cells, obtained before pregnancy. Source of these receptors: a female donor with multiple sclerosis, enrolled in a pregnancy study.

The chain employs TRBV11-2 and TRBJ2-5; perhaps TRBD2 as D (6 bases). V lost 6 bases to trimming and J lost 3 bases, with 14 bases between them. Germline-derived CDR1 and CDR2 are SGHAT and FQNNGV. The CDR3 covers 14 residues. As DNA, the CDR3 is TGTGCCAGCAGTGGGGGGATGAGCAAAGAGACCCAGTACTTC. It translates to CASSGGMSKETQYF.

V and J are TRBV18 and TRBJ1-4; D might be TRBD1 (5 bases). Germline-derived CDR1 and CDR2 are KGHSH and LQKENI. V lost 4 bases and J 8 bases, leaving 11 bases between the germline ends. This CDR3 region has 13 residues. DNA of the CDR3: TGTGCCAGCTCACAGGACACAACCGAAAAACTGTTTTTT. Translation gives CASSQDTTEKLFF.

This rearrangement joins TRBV7-9 to TRBJ2-1, with D perhaps matching TRBD2 (5 bases). This CDR3 has 15 residues. CDR1 and CDR2 (germline): SEHNR, FQNEAQ (reference sequence). The germline V and J ends were trimmed by 5 bases and 5 bases, with 16 bases remaining between them. The CDR3 sequence is CASSLGRARHNEQFF. The CDR3 region has the DNA TGTGCCAGCAGCCTCGGGCGGGCCAGACACAATGAGCAGTTCTTC.

This sequence joins TRBV10-3 and TRBJ1-2, with TRBD1 as a possible D gene (5 bases). This CDR3 comprises 15 residues. CDR1 is ENHRY and CDR2 is SYGVKD in the germline V gene. The V gene lost 4 bases and the J gene lost 1 base, with 13 bases spanning the gap. As DNA, the CDR3 is TGTGCCATCAGTGTTGGGCAGGGAAATAACTATGGCTACACCTTC. Protein product: CAISVGQGNNYGYTF.

The rearrangement links TRBV7-9 to TRBJ2-7, with 11 positions matching TRBD2. V gave up 4 bases and J gave up 2 bases; unmatched junction bases: 13. The CDR3 loop spans 18 amino acids. Germline CDR1 and CDR2: SEHNR and FQNEAQ (reference sequence). CDR3 protein: CASSYTGLADFLPYEQYF. The CDR3 region has the DNA TGTGCCAGCAGCTATACGGGACTAGCGGATTTTTTACCCTACGAGCAGTACTTC.

The chain joins TRBV7-8 to TRBJ2-1; D is possibly TRBD1 (5 bases). V shed 5 bases and J shed 1 base, with 6 bases lying between them. This CDR3 has 13 residues. Germline loops: CDR1 SGHVS, CDR2 FQNEAQ. Written as DNA, the CDR3 is TGTGCCAGCAGCCCAGGGTCCTACAATGAGCAGTTCTTC. It codes for CASSPGSYNEQFF.

This clone was counted once. This chain links TRBV27 with TRBJ2-2, with 9 nucleotides matching TRBD2. CDR1 is MNHEY, CDR2 SMNVEV, per germline (reference sequence). The CDR3 is 18 amino acids. The V gene end was trimmed by 1 base and the J gene end by 2 bases; junction bases not matched to a gene: 8. The CDR3 bases are TGTGCCAGCAGTTTATGGGCGAGCGGGGGGACTAACACCGGGGAGCTGTTTTTT. This translates into CASSLWASGGTNTGELFF.

V and J are TRBV19 and TRBJ1-1; unclear D gene. The V gene lost 9 bases and the J gene lost 10 bases, with 12 bases spanning the gap. Germline values: CDR1 LNHDA, CDR2 SQIVND (reference sequence). This CDR3 contains 10 residues. DNA of the CDR3: TGTGCCAGGGTAGGCCGGGGAGCTTTCTTT. The encoded protein is CARVGRGAFF.

The chain couples TRBV5-4 to TRBJ2-1; 9 bases fit TRBD1. Germline CDR1 is SGHNT and CDR2 is YYREEE (reference sequence). CDR3 length equals 16 residues. V trimming: 4 bases; J trimming: 1 base; junction bases outside the gene matches: 6. The DNA of the CDR3 is TGTGCCAGCAGCCCGACCGGGACAGGGTCCTACAATGAGCAGTTCTTC. This translates into CASSPTGTGSYNEQFF.

The rearrangement uses TRBV18 and TRBJ2-1; 9 nucleotides agree with TRBD2. Germline CDR1 reads KGHSH; CDR2 reads LQKENI. V gave up 3 bases and J gave up 5 bases; unmatched junction bases: 5. The CDR3 is made up of 15 amino acids. In nucleotides, the CDR3 is TGTGCCAGCTCACCCAAGCGGGAGGCCCACAATGAGCAGTTCTTC. The encoded protein is CASSPKREAHNEQFF.

The chain is built from TRBV5-1 and TRBJ1-3; unclear D gene. The CDR3 is 13 residues long. Deletions cut 1 base from V and 8 bases from J, with 10 bases between. Germline V lookup: CDR1 SGHRS, CDR2 YFSETQ. This chain's CDR3 is CASSLTDLDTIYF. The CDR3 DNA reads TGCGCCAGCAGCTTGACAGATTTGGACACCATATATTTT.

This rearrangement joins TRBV9 to TRBJ2-2; TRBD1 matches 7 bases. Unmatched junction bases numbered 5, after V lost 4 bases and J lost 2 bases. CDR1 SGDLS and CDR2 YYNGEE come from the germline V gene. The length of the CDR3 is 15 residues. This CDR3 reads CASSSDRVNTGELFF. Here the CDR3 DNA reads TGTGCCAGCAGCTCCGACAGGGTTAACACCGGGGAGCTGTTTTTT. Based on the CDR3 plus reference TRBV9 and TRBJ2-2, the full variable domain is DSGVTQTPKHLITATGQRVTLRCSPRSGDLSVYWYQQSLDQGLQFLIQYYNGEERAKGNILERFSAQQFPDLHSELNLSSLELGDSALYFCASSSDRVNTGELFFGEGSRLTVL.

This rearrangement joins TRBV18 to TRBJ2-7; 9 positions match TRBD1. There are 15 residues in the CDR3. V was pared by 5 bases and J by 6 bases, with 11 bases of the junction left unmatched. The germline gives CDR1 KGHSH, CDR2 LQKENI. The CDR3 nucleotides read TGTGCCAGCTCAGCCACGGGACAGGGTTTCCTCGAGCAGTACTTC. This sequence encodes CASSATGQGFLEQYF. Filled out from reference TRBV18 and TRBJ2-7, the complete variable domain reads NAGVMQNPRHLVRRRGQEARLRCSPMKGHSHVYWYRQLPEEGLKFMVYLQKENIIDESGMPKERFSAEFPKEGPSILRIQQVVRGDSAAYFCASSATGQGFLEQYFGPGTRLTVT.

V is TRBV10-3 and J is TRBJ2-3, with D possibly matching TRBD1 (5 bases). CDR1 and CDR2 (germline): ENHRY, SYGVKD. The V gene lost 6 bases and the J gene lost 0 bases, with 13 bases spanning the gap. The CDR3 is 15 amino acids. The CDR3 DNA reads TGTGCCATCAGAGAAGACCGACAGAGCACAGATACGCAGTATTTT. Translation: CAIREDRQSTDTQYF.

The gene calls are TRBV18 and TRBJ1-1, with no clear D. Germline values: CDR1 KGHSH, CDR2 LQKENI. The CDR3 is made up of 13 amino acids. Trimming pared 2 bases from V and 4 bases from J, leaving 8 bases between. CDR3 sequence (DNA): TGTGCCAGCTCACCAGACACGTTCACTGAAGCTTTCTTT. It specifies CASSPDTFTEAFF. Based on the CDR3 plus reference TRBV18 and TRBJ1-1, the full variable domain is NAGVMQNPRHLVRRRGQEARLRCSPMKGHSHVYWYRQLPEEGLKFMVYLQKENIIDESGMPKERFSAEFPKEGPSILRIQQVVRGDSAAYFCASSPDTFTEAFFGQGTRLTVV.

The chain joins TRBV5-6 to TRBJ2-1; D might be TRBD2 (7 bases). V was clipped by 2 bases and J by 5 bases, with 20 bases between them. Germline values: CDR1 SGHDT, CDR2 YYEEEE. This CDR3 is built from 17 residues. CDR3 nucleotide sequence: TGTGCCAGCAGCTTTTTAGTGGGAGGGGGTAGCAACAATGAGCAGTTCTTC. Protein product: CASSFLVGGGSNNEQFF.

The V call is TRBV6-6, the J call TRBJ1-1; a weak D match, TRBD1 (6 bases). This CDR3 has 13 residues. With 2 bases removed from V and 5 bases from J, the gap between germline ends came to 9 bases. CDR1 and CDR2 from the germline V gene are MNHNY and SVGAGI (reference sequence). The CDR3 DNA follows: TGTGCCAGCAGTTACCCAGGGGTGACTGAAGCTTTCTTT. Its protein product is CASSYPGVTEAFF.